The rows below give T cell receptor beta chains drawn from one sample of a study of STAT5B mutations in CD4+ large granular lymphocyte leukemia. Some clones are missing from TCRdb's copy, which holds only in-frame ones; the method was immunoSEQ multiplex PCR. This sample yields roughly 48,000 clones, of which about three quarters are seen a single time; 1.5% to 1.9% belongs to the top ten. Sequencing was performed on CD4+ T cells from blood buffy coats. The receptors shown here come from a human donor in good health. CDR3s include the opening cysteine and the closing phenylalanine or tryptophan. The order of the fields is V gene, clone size, J gene, D gene, CDR3 protein, CDR3 DNA. D genes are given only for firm matches. Part of the rows lack a size; the others show once, few, many or a class for expanded clones.

V: TRBV5-1; size: NA; J: TRBJ2-2; D: NA; CDR3: CASSLDPSNTGELFF; DNA: TGCGCCAGCAGCTTGGATCCGTCGAACACCGGGGAGCTGTTTTTT
V: TRBV7-8; size: NA; J: TRBJ1-1; D: TRBD1; CDR3: CASSHITDREAFF; DNA: TGTGCCAGCAGCCATATAACGGACAGGGAAGCTTTCTTT
V: TRBV13; size: few; J: TRBJ1-1; D: NA; CDR3: CASSKERPVTEAFF; DNA: TGTGCCAGCAGCAAAGAAAGGCCGGTCACTGAAGCTTTCTTT
V: TRBV7-2; size: NA; J: TRBJ1-1; D: NA; CDR3: CASSLITGNTEAFF; DNA: TGTGCCAGCAGCCTGATTACCGGGAACACTGAAGCTTTCTTT
V: TRBV18; size: NA; J: TRBJ2-5; D: NA; CDR3: CASSPRGAETQYF; DNA: TGTGCCAGCTCACCAAGGGGGGCGGAGACCCAGTACTTC
V: TRBV27; size: NA; J: TRBJ1-5; D: NA; CDR3: CASSSAQPGNQPQHF; DNA: TGTGCCAGCAGTTCGGCCCAGCCTGGCAATCAGCCCCAGCATTTT
V: TRBV10-3; size: NA; J: TRBJ2-2; D: TRBD1; CDR3: CAISDAGTGMAGELFF; DNA: TGTGCCATCAGTGATGCCGGGACAGGGATGGCCGGGGAGCTGTTTTTT
V: TRBV6-6; size: NA; J: TRBJ1-2; D: TRBD1; CDR3: CASSRGTDTLGYTF; DNA: TGTGCCAGCAGTAGAGGGACAGACACGCTTGGCTACACCTTC
V: TRBV7-8; size: NA; J: TRBJ1-1; D: NA; CDR3: CASSFARSMNTEAFF; DNA: TGTGCCAGCAGCTTTGCCCGGTCCATGAACACTGAAGCTTTCTTT
V: TRBV15; size: NA; J: TRBJ2-1; D: TRBD2; CDR3: CATSRDDPIAGGEGKQFF; DNA: TGTGCCACCAGCAGAGATGACCCGATAGCGGGGGGCGAGGGTAAGCAGTTCTTC
V: TRBV7-2; size: NA; J: TRBJ2-2; D: NA; CDR3: CASSQGRFNTGELFF; DNA: TGTGCCAGCAGCCAGGGACGGTTTAACACCGGGGAGCTGTTTTTT
V: TRBV13; size: NA; J: TRBJ1-3; D: TRBD1; CDR3: CASSLLRQGSGNTIYF; DNA: TGTGCCAGCAGCTTACTCCGACAGGGGTCTGGAAACACCATATATTTT
V: TRBV6-6; size: NA; J: TRBJ1-4; D: NA; CDR3: CASSYSGFAKLFF; DNA: TGTGCCAGCAGTTATTCAGGTTTTGCGAAACTGTTTTTT
V: TRBV30; size: NA; J: TRBJ2-3; D: NA; CDR3: CAWSLGDSSVTDTQYF; DNA: TGTGCCTGGAGTCTCGGGGACTCGTCTGTCACAGATACGCAGTATTTT
V: TRBV6-5; size: NA; J: TRBJ1-1; D: TRBD1; CDR3: CASSYSVAGGTEAFF; DNA: TGTGCCAGCAGTTACTCGGTGGCAGGGGGCACTGAAGCTTTCTTT
V: TRBV11-2; size: NA; J: TRBJ2-5; D: TRBD2; CDR3: CASSLGGLAGGAQKTQYF; DNA: TGTGCCAGCAGCTTAGGGGGTCTAGCGGGGGGAGCTCAAAAGACCCAGTACTTC
V: TRBV28; size: once; J: TRBJ2-3; D: TRBD2; CDR3: CASSSRGAGGLDTQYF; DNA: TGCGCCAGCAGTTCCCGCGGGGCCGGGGGGTTAGATACGCAGTATTTT
V: TRBV5-5; size: NA; J: TRBJ1-3; D: NA; CDR3: CASSLARGLAGNTIYF; DNA: TGTGCCAGCAGCTTGGCCAGGGGACTGGCTGGAAACACCATATATTTT